This TCR beta chain was captured by sequencing in a study of breast tumors, draining lymph nodes, adjacent tissues. Study-wide results and limits: Luminal-like breast cancer showed significantly higher tumor–nontumor repertoire similarity than basal-like. The data were judged consistent with most tumor T cells coming from lymph node and expanding in tumor. Tumors had less TCR diversity than lymph nodes, more than nontumor tissue. Data only fit, rather than demonstrated, lymph node origin of most tumor T cells.

With respect to this clonotype: Its antigen is as yet unknown. A junction end diverges from the germline sequence, so it may reflect a read error.

The V gene's germline CDR1 is DFQATT and CDR2 SNEGSKA (reference sequence). This CDR3 is built from 14 residues. Samples came from axillary lymph nodes draining the breast cancer. In TCRdb, the multiplex PCR reads were re-called with MiXCR into one record per CDR3 protein. The sample shows some 200,000 distinct CDR3 sequences, approximately 30% of them seen only once. This sequence was found in a female donor with breast cancer. Some clones in this sample may be carry-over from other donors' samples. The chain joins TRBV20-1 to TRBJ2-6; the match to TRBD1 covers 7 bases. Sequencing was done on a sample of axillary lymph node tissue. CDR3 sequence: CSASTGTGATVPTF. The CDR3 DNA sequence: TGCAGTGCGTCGACAGGGACCGGGGCCACCGTCCCGACTTTC.